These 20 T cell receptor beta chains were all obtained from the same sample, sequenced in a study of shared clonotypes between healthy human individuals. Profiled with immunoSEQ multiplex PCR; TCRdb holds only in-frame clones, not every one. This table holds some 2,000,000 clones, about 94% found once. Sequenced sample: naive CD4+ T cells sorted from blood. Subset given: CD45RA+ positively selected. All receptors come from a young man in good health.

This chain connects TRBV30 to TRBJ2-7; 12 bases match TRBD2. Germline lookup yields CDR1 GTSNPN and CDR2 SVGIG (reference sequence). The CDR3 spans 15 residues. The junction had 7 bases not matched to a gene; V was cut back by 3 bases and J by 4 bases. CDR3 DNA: TGTGCCTGGAGCGTTACTAGCGGGAGGATGTACGAGCAGTACTTC. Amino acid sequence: CAWSVTSGRMYEQYF.

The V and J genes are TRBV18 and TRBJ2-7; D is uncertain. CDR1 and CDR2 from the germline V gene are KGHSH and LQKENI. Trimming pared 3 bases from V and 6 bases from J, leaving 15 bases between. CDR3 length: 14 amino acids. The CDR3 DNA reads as TGTGCCAGCTCACCTAGGAATGGTGTTGGCGAGCAGTACTTC. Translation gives CASSPRNGVGEQYF.

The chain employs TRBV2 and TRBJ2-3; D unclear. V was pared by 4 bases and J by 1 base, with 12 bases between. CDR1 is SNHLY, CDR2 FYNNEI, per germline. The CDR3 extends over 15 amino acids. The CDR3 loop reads CASSVRATGTDTQYF. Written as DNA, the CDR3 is TGTGCCAGCAGTGTTCGGGCCACTGGCACAGATACGCAGTATTTT. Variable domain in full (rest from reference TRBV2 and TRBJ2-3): EPEVTQTPSHQVTQMGQEVILRCVPISNHLYFYWYRQILGQKVEFLVSFYNNEISEKSEIFDDQFSVERPDGSNFTLKIRSTKLEDSAMYFCASSVRATGTDTQYFGPGTRLTVL.

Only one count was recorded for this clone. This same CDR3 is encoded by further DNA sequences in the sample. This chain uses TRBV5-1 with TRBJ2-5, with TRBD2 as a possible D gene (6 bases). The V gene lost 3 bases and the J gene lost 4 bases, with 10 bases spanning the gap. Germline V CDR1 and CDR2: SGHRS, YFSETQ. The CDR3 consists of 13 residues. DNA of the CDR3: TGCGCCAGCAGCTCTGGGGGAGGAGAGACCCAGTACTTC. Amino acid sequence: CASSSGGGETQYF.

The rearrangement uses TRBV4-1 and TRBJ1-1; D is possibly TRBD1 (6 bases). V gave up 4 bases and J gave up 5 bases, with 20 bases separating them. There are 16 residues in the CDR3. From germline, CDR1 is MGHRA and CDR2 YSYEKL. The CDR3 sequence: CASSPSERGRETEAFF. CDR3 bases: TGCGCCAGCAGCCCATCAGAACGGGGGCGGGAGACTGAAGCTTTCTTT.

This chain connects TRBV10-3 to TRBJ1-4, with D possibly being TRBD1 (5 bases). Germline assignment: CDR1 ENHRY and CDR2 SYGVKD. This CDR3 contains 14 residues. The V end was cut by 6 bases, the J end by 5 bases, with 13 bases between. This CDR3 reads CAISEGSGNEKLFF. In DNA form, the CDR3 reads TGTGCCATCAGCGAGGGGTCGGGGAATGAAAAACTGTTTTTT.

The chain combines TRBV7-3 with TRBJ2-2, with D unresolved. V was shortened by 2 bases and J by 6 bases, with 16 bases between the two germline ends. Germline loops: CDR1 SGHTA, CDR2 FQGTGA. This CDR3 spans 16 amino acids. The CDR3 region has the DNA TGTGCCAGCAGCTTAGGGTCAAGTCCTTGGGCCGGGGAGCTGTTTTTT. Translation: CASSLGSSPWAGELFF.

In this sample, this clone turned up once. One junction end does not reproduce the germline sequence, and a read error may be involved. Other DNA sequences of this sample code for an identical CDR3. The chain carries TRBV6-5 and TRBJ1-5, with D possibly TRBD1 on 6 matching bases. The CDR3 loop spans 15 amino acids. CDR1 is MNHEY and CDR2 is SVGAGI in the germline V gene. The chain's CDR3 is CASSLQGINSQPQHF. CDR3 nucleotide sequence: TGCGCCAGCAGTTTACAGGGTATCAATTCTCAGCCCCAGCATTTT.

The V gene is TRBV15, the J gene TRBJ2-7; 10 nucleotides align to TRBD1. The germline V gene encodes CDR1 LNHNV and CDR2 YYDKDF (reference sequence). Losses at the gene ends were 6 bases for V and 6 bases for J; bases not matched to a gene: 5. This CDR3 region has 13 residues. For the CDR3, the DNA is TGTGCCACCAGATGGACAGGGGGTTCCGAGCAGTACTTC. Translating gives CATRWTGGSEQYF.

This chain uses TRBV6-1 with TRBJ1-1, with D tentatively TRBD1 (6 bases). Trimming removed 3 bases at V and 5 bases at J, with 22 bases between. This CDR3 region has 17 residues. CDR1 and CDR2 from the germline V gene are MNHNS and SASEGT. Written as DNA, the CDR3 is TGTGCCAGCAGTGACCAACCCCCCGGGACACAAGGGACTGAAGCTTTCTTT. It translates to CASSDQPPGTQGTEAFF.

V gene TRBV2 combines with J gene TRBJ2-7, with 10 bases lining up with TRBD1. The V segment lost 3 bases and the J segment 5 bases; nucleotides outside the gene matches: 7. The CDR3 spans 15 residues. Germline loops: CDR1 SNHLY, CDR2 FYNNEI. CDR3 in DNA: TGTGCCAGCAGTGAGGACGGGACAGGGGACCACGAGCAGTACTTC. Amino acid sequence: CASSEDGTGDHEQYF.

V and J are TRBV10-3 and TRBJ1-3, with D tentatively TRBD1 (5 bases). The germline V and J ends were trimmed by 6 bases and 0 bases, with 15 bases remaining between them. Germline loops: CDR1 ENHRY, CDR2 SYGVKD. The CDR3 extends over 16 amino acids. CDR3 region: CAISFDRTTSGNTIYF. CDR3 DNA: TGTGCCATCAGCTTCGACAGAACAACCTCTGGAAACACCATATATTTT.

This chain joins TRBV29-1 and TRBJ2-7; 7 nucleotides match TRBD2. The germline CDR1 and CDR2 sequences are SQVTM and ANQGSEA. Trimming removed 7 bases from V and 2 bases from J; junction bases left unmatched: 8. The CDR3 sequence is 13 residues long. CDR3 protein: CSALAALPYEQYF. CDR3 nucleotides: TGCAGCGCCCTAGCGGCTCTGCCCTACGAGCAGTACTTC.

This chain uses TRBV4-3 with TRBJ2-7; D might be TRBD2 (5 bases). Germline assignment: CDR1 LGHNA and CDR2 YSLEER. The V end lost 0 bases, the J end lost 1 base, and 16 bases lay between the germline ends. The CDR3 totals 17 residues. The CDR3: CASSQDRCGPESYEQYF. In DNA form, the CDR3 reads TGCGCCAGCAGCCAAGATCGGTGCGGGCCAGAATCCTACGAGCAGTACTTC.

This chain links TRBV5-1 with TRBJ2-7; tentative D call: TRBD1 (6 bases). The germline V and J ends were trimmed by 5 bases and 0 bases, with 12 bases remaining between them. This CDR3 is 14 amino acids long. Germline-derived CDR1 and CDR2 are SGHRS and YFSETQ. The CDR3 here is CASRWDMGSYEQYF. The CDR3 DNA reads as TGCGCCAGCAGGTGGGACATGGGCTCCTACGAGCAGTACTTC.

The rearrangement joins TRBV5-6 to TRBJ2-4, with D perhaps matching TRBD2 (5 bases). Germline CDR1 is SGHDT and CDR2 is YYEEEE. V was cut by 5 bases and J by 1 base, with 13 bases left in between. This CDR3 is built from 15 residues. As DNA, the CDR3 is TGTGCCAGCAGTGCGGGTCCCATGGCCAAAAACATTCAGTACTTC. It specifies CASSAGPMAKNIQYF.

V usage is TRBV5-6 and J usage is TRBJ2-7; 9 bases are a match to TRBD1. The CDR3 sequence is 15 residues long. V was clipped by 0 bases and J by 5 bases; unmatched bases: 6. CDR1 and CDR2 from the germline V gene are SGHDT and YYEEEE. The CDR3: CASSLAGQGRNEQYF. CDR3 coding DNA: TGTGCCAGCAGCTTGGCCGGACAGGGGAGGAACGAGCAGTACTTC.

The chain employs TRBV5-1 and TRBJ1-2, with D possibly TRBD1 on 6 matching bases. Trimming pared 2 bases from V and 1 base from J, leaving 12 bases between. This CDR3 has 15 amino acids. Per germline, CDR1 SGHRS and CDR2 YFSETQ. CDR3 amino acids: CASSLTQGYNYGYTF. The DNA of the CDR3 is TGCGCCAGCAGCTTAACACAGGGTTATAACTATGGCTACACCTTC.

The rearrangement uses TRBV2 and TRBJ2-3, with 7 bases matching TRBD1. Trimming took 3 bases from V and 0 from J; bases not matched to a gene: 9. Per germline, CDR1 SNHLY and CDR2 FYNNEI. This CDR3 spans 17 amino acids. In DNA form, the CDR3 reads TGTGCCAGCAGTGACCCCCTCGACAGGGCTAGCACAGATACGCAGTATTTT. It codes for CASSDPLDRASTDTQYF.

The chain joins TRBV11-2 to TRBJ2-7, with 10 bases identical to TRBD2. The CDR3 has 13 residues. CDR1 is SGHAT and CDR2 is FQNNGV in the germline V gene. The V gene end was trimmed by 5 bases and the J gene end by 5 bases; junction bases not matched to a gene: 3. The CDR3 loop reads CASSRGLANEQYF. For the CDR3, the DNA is TGTGCCAGCAGCCGGGGACTAGCGAACGAGCAGTACTTC.